The 14 T cell receptor beta chains below come from one sample, sequenced in a study of regulatory T cells in long-lasting Graves disease. Time point indicated: persistent/refractory GD, antithyroid drugs over 5 years with positive TRAb. The authors made the TCR library using RNA they extracted from PBMCs. The authors built TCR beta libraries using iRepertoire HTBI primers and Arm-PCR of CDR3 regions. TCRdb reprocessed the multiplex PCR reads via MiXCR and lists one record per CDR3 protein. The repertoire holds approximately 350,000 distinct CDR3 sequences, with 20% to 25% as singletons. The starting material was peripheral blood mononuclear cells (PBMCs), obtained when the disease was refractory, from a patient treated with antithyroid drugs. The receptor set was obtained from a middle-aged woman with Graves disease.

The V call is TRBV5-1, the J call TRBJ2-5; 7 nucleotides agree with TRBD2. The CDR3 is 14 residues long. CDR1 is SGHRS and CDR2 is YFSETQ in the germline V gene. Losses at the gene ends were 3 bases for V and 0 bases for J; bases not matched to a gene: 2. The CDR3 bases are TGCGCCAGCAGCTACGGGGGGTACCAAGAGACCCAGTACTTC. Amino acid sequence: CASSYGGYQETQYF.

This clonotype was found a few times. The chain couples TRBV7-9 to TRBJ2-7; 9 nucleotides align to TRBD1. Trimming took 4 bases from V and 2 from J; bases not matched to a gene: 6. CDR3 length: 15 residues. Germline values: CDR1 SEHNR, CDR2 FQNEAQ (reference sequence). The CDR3 sequence: CASSSWTGVAYEQYF. The CDR3, as DNA: TGTGCCAGCAGCTCCTGGACAGGGGTGGCCTACGAGCAGTACTTC.

The sample holds a few counts of this clonotype. The rearrangement links TRBV9 to TRBJ2-5; no clear D. The V gene's germline CDR1 is SGDLS and CDR2 YYNGEE. V lost 2 bases and J lost 3, with 17 bases in between. The CDR3 is made up of 16 amino acids. CDR3 amino acids: CASSVGGMVKEETQYF. The CDR3 DNA sequence: TGTGCCAGCAGCGTGGGTGGTATGGTAAAGGAAGAGACCCAGTACTTC.

The V gene is TRBV5-5, the J gene TRBJ2-7; 7 positions agree with TRBD1. The CDR3 is 15 residues long. Germline assignment: CDR1 SGHKS and CDR2 YYEKEE (reference sequence). Trimming at V came to 2 bases and at J to 2 bases, leaving 7 bases not matched to a gene. The CDR3 sequence is CASSFSPDRTYEQYF. The CDR3 bases are TGTGCCAGCAGCTTTTCCCCGGACAGGACCTACGAGCAGTACTTC.

V and J are TRBV3-1 and TRBJ1-1, with D unresolved. The germline gives CDR1 LGHDT, CDR2 YNNKEL (reference sequence). Trimming shortened V by 0 bases and J by 0 bases, and 17 bases separated the two germline ends. This CDR3 spans 18 amino acids. CDR3 coding DNA: TGTGCCAGCAGCCAAGAGTCAGTTCGCGCCGGGGTGAACACTGAAGCTTTCTTT. It codes for CASSQESVRAGVNTEAFF.

This clonotype appeared many times. The V call is TRBV12-3 or TRBV12-4, the J call TRBJ1-5; 8 bases line up with TRBD1. This CDR3 has 14 amino acids. V lost 6 bases and J lost 4; bases outside the gene matches: 5. CDR3 sequence: CASRGTGGNQPQHF. CDR3 nucleotide sequence: TGTGCCAGCAGGGGTACAGGGGGTAATCAGCCCCAGCATTTT.

This clonotype showed up many times. V usage is TRBV7-9 and J usage is TRBJ2-5, with D unresolved. The germline CDR1 and CDR2 sequences are SEHNR and FQNEAQ (reference sequence). Trimming pared 10 bases from V and 5 bases from J, leaving 17 bases between. This CDR3 region has 13 residues. CDR3 in DNA: TGTGCCATCCCGTGGTTGGAGAGGGAGACCCAGTACTTC. Translation gives CAIPWLERETQYF.

The chain is built from TRBV12-3 or TRBV12-4 and TRBJ2-6; no firm D call. This CDR3 is 18 amino acids long. V was shortened by 0 bases and J by 0 bases, with 12 bases between the two germline ends. The CDR3 region is CASSLALGTPSGANVLTF. DNA for the CDR3: TGTGCCAGCAGTTTAGCTTTGGGTACTCCCTCTGGGGCCAACGTCCTGACTTTC.

The genes are TRBV18 and TRBJ2-5, with D unclear. The V end was cut by 5 bases, the J end by 2 bases, with 6 bases between. The CDR3 extends over 12 amino acids. The germline V gene has CDR1 KGHSH and CDR2 LQKENI. In DNA, the CDR3 is TGTGCCAGCTCAGGGCCTCAAGAGACCCAGTACTTC. This gives the protein CASSGPQETQYF.

The V call is TRBV27, the J call TRBJ2-6; D is ambiguous. The length of the CDR3 is 18 residues. Per germline, CDR1 MNHEY and CDR2 SMNVEV (reference sequence). Trimming cost V 3 bases and J 2 bases, with 17 bases left between them. The DNA for the CDR3 is TGTGCCAGCAGTTTGGATTCTTCCCCCGGCGCTGGGGCCAACGTCCTGACTTTC. It codes for CASSLDSSPGAGANVLTF.

This clonotype came up many times. The chain combines TRBV7-2 with TRBJ2-5; 8 nucleotides align to TRBD1. This CDR3 comprises 15 residues. Germline trimming cut 8 bases from V and 4 bases from J; bases unmatched to any gene: 12. CDR1 is SGHTA and CDR2 is FQGNSA in the germline V gene. The CDR3 loop is CASGGQGGLGETQYF. Here the CDR3 DNA reads TGTGCCAGCGGTGGACAGGGAGGATTGGGAGAGACCCAGTACTTC.

This clonotype was found a few times. This sequence joins TRBV20-1 and TRBJ1-1; 8 nucleotides align to TRBD1. The CDR3 is made up of 14 amino acids. Germline CDR1 and CDR2: DFQATT and SNEGSKA (reference sequence). V shed 0 bases and J 6 bases; nucleotides not matched to a gene: 6. The CDR3 sequence: CSARDRGRRAEAFF. Here the CDR3 DNA reads TGCAGTGCTAGAGACAGGGGGCGTCGAGCTGAAGCTTTCTTT.

This clonotype came up many times. V and J are TRBV28 and TRBJ2-4; D is undetermined. Deletions cut 2 bases from V and 0 bases from J, with 8 bases between. The CDR3 is made up of 15 amino acids. From germline, CDR1 is MDHEN and CDR2 SYDVKM. CDR3 in amino acids: CASSLAFTAKNIQYF. The CDR3 DNA follows: TGTGCCAGCAGTTTAGCTTTCACAGCCAAAAACATTCAGTACTTC.

The chain uses TRBV28 and TRBJ1-2; possibly TRBD1 for D (5 bases). The CDR3 has 15 residues. V lost 6 bases and J lost 4, with 18 bases in between. The germline gives CDR1 MDHEN, CDR2 SYDVKM. In DNA form, the CDR3 reads TGTGCCAGCAGCCAGAAGTTCAGGGAGGTCTATGGCTACACCTTC. Its protein product is CASSQKFREVYGYTF.